These 21 T cell receptor beta chains came from one sample sequenced in a study of T cell repertoires in cytomegalovirus infection. These TCRs' antigens remain unknown. TCRdb ran MiXCR on the reads and lists one entry per CDR3 protein. The table includes 600,000 to 700,000 distinct CDR3 sequences, roughly a third detected once. The sample in question was cultured PBMCs, obtained from culture after CMV antigen stimulation. The receptor set was obtained from a human donor in good health (CMV status not recorded). Some clones in this sample may be carry-over from other donors' samples.

This sequence joins TRBV12-3 or TRBV12-4 and TRBJ1-5; D is unresolved. V gave up 3 bases and J gave up 2 bases, with 8 bases separating them. CDR3 length: 14 amino acids. The DNA of the CDR3 is TGTGCCAGCAGTTTCTCCAATGGCAATCAGCCCCAGCATTTT. Encoded protein: CASSFSNGNQPQHF.

The V call is TRBV2, the J call TRBJ2-1; 7 bases align to TRBD1. From germline, CDR1 is SNHLY and CDR2 FYNNEI. V lost 7 bases to trimming and J lost 6 bases; unmatched junction nucleotides: 3. This CDR3 comprises 12 residues. The CDR3 DNA sequence: TGTGCCAGCAAGGGGGCGGTCAATGAGCAGTTCTTC. Translating gives CASKGAVNEQFF.

This chain connects TRBV7-4 to TRBJ1-2; unclear D gene. Germline V gene data show CDR1 as SGHVT and CDR2 as SQSDAQ. There are 14 residues in the CDR3. The germline V and J ends were trimmed by 1 base and 2 bases, with 8 bases remaining between them. The CDR3 sequence is CASSLGVSNYGYTF. The CDR3 coding sequence is TGTGCCAGCAGCTTAGGGGTCAGCAACTATGGCTACACCTTC.

The chain carries TRBV4-1 and TRBJ2-2; weak D call: TRBD1 (6 bases). V was shortened by 0 bases and J by 2 bases, with 10 bases between the two germline ends. CDR3 length: 16 residues. Per germline, CDR1 MGHRA and CDR2 YSYEKL. DNA for the CDR3: TGCGCCAGCAGCCAAGAGGGGACACCTAACACCGGGGAGCTGTTTTTT. It specifies CASSQEGTPNTGELFF.

This CDR3 is CSVSSGGEQPQHF. CDR3 sequence (DNA): TGCAGCGTTTCATCAGGGGGAGAACAGCCCCAGCATTTT. The V call is TRBV29-1, the J call TRBJ1-5; 7 nucleotides match TRBD1. CDR1 is SQVTM and CDR2 is ANQGSEA in the germline V gene. With V trimmed by 5 bases and J by 7 bases, 8 bases remained unmatched. This CDR3 is built from 13 residues.

The chain combines TRBV6-1 with TRBJ2-3; D might be TRBD2 (6 bases). The CDR3 is 14 amino acids. V gave up 5 bases and J gave up 2 bases, with 11 bases separating them. CDR1 is MNHNS, CDR2 SASEGT, per germline. CDR3 DNA sequence: TGTGCCAGCAGTTACCAGGACTACACAGATACGCAGTATTTT. This translates into CASSYQDYTDTQYF.

This rearrangement joins TRBV6-6 to TRBJ2-3; 12 positions match TRBD2. The CDR3 has 15 residues. Germline CDR1 and CDR2: MNHNY and SVGAGI (reference sequence). The trim removed 6 bases at V and 5 bases at J, leaving 6 bases unmatched. The CDR3 reads CASRNLAGGEDTQYF. DNA of the CDR3: TGTGCCAGCAGAAATCTAGCGGGGGGGGAAGATACGCAGTATTTT.

The V gene is TRBV5-5, the J gene TRBJ1-5; D is unresolved. The germline V gene encodes CDR1 SGHKS and CDR2 YYEKEE (reference sequence). V gave up 1 base and J gave up 11 bases, with 10 bases separating them. The CDR3 length is 12 residues. CDR3 nucleotide sequence: TGTGCCAGCAGCTTGCGTGGAGGTACCCAGCATTTT. The encoded protein is CASSLRGGTQHF.

V gene TRBV20-1 combines with J gene TRBJ2-4; the D gene could be TRBD1 or TRBD2 (5 bases each). V gave up 5 bases and J gave up 3 bases, with 17 bases separating them. Per the germline V gene, CDR1 is DFQATT and CDR2 is SNEGSKA (reference sequence). The CDR3 loop spans 15 amino acids. CDR3: CSAENVRDLKNIQYF. The CDR3 DNA reads TGCAGTGCTGAGAATGTCAGGGACCTCAAAAACATTCAGTACTTC.

CDR3 residues: CASSSLIRDSPYEQYF. CDR3 coding DNA: TGTGCCAGCAGTTCCCTAATCCGGGACAGCCCCTACGAGCAGTACTTC. The chain is built from TRBV28 and TRBJ2-7; TRBD1 agrees at 7 bases. The length of the CDR3 is 16 residues. Unmatched junction bases numbered 11, after V lost 4 bases and J lost 2 bases. Germline CDR1 is MDHEN and CDR2 is SYDVKM. Supplemented by reference TRBV28 and TRBJ2-7, the full variable domain reads DVKVTQSSRYLVKRTGEKVFLECVQDMDHENMFWYRQDPGLGLRLIYFSYDVKMKEKGDIPEGYSVSREKKERFSLILESASTNQTSMYLCASSSLIRDSPYEQYFGPGTRLTVT.

In the case of this clonotype: One junction end does not reproduce the germline sequence, and a read error may be involved. The chain links TRBV2 to TRBJ2-7; D ambiguous. Germline V lookup: CDR1 SNHLY, CDR2 FYNNEI. This CDR3 is built from 12 residues. Here the CDR3 reads CASSEGWYVQYF. CDR3 DNA sequence: TGTGCCAGCAGTGAAGGCTGGTACGTGCAGTACTTC.

The V call is TRBV30, the J call TRBJ2-3; D is possibly TRBD1 (5 bases). This CDR3 region has 11 residues. Germline CDR1 GTSNPN, CDR2 SVGIG (reference sequence). Trimming removed 2 bases from V and 6 bases from J, with 6 bases in between. CDR3 in amino acids: CAWSQGDTQYF. The CDR3 DNA follows: TGTGCCTGGAGTCAGGGCGATACGCAGTATTTT.

The genes are TRBV27 and TRBJ1-2; D is possibly TRBD1 (5 bases). This CDR3 is built from 15 residues. Germline assignment: CDR1 MNHEY and CDR2 SMNVEV (reference sequence). Trimming pared 4 bases from V and 4 bases from J, leaving 16 bases between. For the CDR3, the DNA is TGTGCCAGCAGTTCATCCGCCGGGGGGGGCTATGGCTACACCTTC. It is translated as CASSSSAGGGYGYTF.

The chain links TRBV6-6 to TRBJ2-4; 8 positions match TRBD2. V trimming: 5 bases; J trimming: 2 bases; junction bases outside the gene matches: 11. The CDR3 has 17 residues. The germline V gene encodes CDR1 MNHNY and CDR2 SVGAGI (reference sequence). The chain's CDR3 is CASSPPGAGGTKNIQYF. CDR3 coding DNA: TGTGCCAGCAGTCCCCCCGGGGCGGGAGGAACCAAAAACATTCAGTACTTC.

The chain employs TRBV6-5 and TRBJ2-3; tentative D call: TRBD2 (6 bases). V shed 8 bases and J shed 3 bases, with 15 bases lying between them. The CDR3 runs to 14 residues. The germline gives CDR1 MNHEY, CDR2 SVGAGI. The CDR3 here is CASRTSMGTDTQYF. CDR3 DNA sequence: TGTGCCAGCCGTACTAGCATGGGGACAGATACGCAGTATTTT.

J is TRBJ2-2 and V is TRBV20-1; unclear D gene. The germline gives CDR1 DFQATT, CDR2 SNEGSKA (reference sequence). This CDR3 is 14 amino acids long. The V end was cut by 1 base, the J end by 0 bases, with 6 bases between. The CDR3 region is CSARGASNTGELFF. The CDR3 region has the DNA TGCAGTGCTAGAGGCGCTTCGAACACCGGGGAGCTGTTTTTT.

In this sample, this clonotype turned up a few times. The chain recombines TRBV7-9 with TRBJ1-6; D not certain. The V end lost 8 bases, the J end lost 7 bases, and 12 bases lay between the germline ends. This CDR3 is 13 amino acids long. CDR1 and CDR2 from the germline V gene are SEHNR and FQNEAQ (reference sequence). The CDR3 spells CASSPEVNSPLHF. The CDR3 DNA reads as TGTGCCAGCTCCCCCGAGGTCAATTCACCCCTCCACTTT.

This rearrangement joins TRBV20-1 to TRBJ2-3, with TRBD2 identical over 12 bases. Losses at the gene ends were 3 bases for V and 4 bases for J; bases not matched to a gene: 2. The germline CDR1 and CDR2 sequences are DFQATT and SNEGSKA (reference sequence). This CDR3 comprises 14 residues. DNA of the CDR3: TGCAGTGCTAGTCGGACTAGCGGGGCAGATACGCAGTATTTT. This gives the protein CSASRTSGADTQYF.

This clonotype was observed a handful of times. The gene calls are TRBV6-5 and TRBJ2-7; D possibly matches TRBD1 or TRBD2 (5 bases each). V was pared by 8 bases and J by 6 bases, with 14 bases between. The CDR3 length is 12 residues. Germline loops: CDR1 MNHEY, CDR2 SVGAGI. The CDR3 sequence is CASSRLRGEQYF. CDR3 DNA sequence: TGTGCCAGCTCAAGACTGAGGGGCGAGCAGTACTTC.

This clonotype was counted between two and nine times. This chain uses TRBV7-2 with TRBJ1-1; perhaps TRBD1 as D (5 bases). Germline CDR1 is SGHTA and CDR2 is FQGNSA. Trimming shortened V by 8 bases and J by 3 bases, and 19 bases separated the two germline ends. CDR3 length equals 15 residues. This chain's CDR3 is CASARGRDYHTEAFF. CDR3 nucleotide sequence: TGTGCCAGCGCTCGGGGCAGGGATTATCACACTGAAGCTTTCTTT.

This rearrangement joins TRBV4-2 to TRBJ2-5, with D hard to call. V was trimmed by 0 bases and J by 5 bases, leaving 10 bases between them. The germline V gene encodes CDR1 LGHNA and CDR2 YNFKEQ. CDR3 length equals 14 residues. The CDR3 region is CASSQEGARETQYF. The CDR3 nucleotides read TGTGCCAGCAGCCAAGAGGGCGCGAGGGAGACCCAGTACTTC.